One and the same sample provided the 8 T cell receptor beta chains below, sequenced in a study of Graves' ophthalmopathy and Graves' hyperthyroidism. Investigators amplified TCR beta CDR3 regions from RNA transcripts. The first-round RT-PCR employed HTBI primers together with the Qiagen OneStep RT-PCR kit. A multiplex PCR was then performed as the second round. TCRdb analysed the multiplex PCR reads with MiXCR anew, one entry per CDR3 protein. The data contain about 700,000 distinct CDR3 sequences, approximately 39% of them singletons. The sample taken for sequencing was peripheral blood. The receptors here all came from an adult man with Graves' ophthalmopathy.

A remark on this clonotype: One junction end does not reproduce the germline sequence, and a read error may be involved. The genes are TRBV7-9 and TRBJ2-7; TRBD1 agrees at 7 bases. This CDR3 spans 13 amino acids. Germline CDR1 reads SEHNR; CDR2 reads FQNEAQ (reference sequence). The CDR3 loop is CASSLEDRAREYF. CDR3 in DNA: TGCGCCAGCAGCTTGGAAGACAGGGCGAGGGAGTACTTC.

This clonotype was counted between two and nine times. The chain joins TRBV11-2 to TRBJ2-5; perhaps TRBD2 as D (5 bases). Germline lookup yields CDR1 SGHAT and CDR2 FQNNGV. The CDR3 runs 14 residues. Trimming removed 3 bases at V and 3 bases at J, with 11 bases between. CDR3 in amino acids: CASSFLGSKETQYF. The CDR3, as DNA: TGTGCCAGCAGCTTCCTGGGGAGCAAAGAGACCCAGTACTTC.

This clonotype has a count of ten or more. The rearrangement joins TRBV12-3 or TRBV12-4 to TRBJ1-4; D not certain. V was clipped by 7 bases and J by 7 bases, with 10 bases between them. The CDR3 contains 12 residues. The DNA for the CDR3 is TGTGCCAGCAAGTTAGCAGGTGAAAAACTGTTTTTT. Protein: CASKLAGEKLFF.

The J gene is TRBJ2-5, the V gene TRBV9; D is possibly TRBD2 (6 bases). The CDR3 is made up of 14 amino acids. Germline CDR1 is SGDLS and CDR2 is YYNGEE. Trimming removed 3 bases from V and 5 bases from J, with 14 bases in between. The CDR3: CASSARRERETQYF. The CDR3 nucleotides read TGTGCCAGCAGCGCCCGCCGGGAGAGGGAGACCCAGTACTTC.

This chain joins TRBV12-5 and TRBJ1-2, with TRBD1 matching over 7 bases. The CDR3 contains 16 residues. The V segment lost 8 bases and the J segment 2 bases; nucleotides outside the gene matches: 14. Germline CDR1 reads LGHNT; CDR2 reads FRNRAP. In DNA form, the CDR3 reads TGTGCTAGTAGGTGGGGGCGTGGGACAGCGAACTATGGCTACACCTTC. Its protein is CASRWGRGTANYGYTF.

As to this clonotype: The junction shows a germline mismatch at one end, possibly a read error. This chain's CDR3 is CASSSPVLAANTGELFF. The CDR3 nucleotides read TGTGCCAGCAGTTCCCCAGTTCTAGCGGCGAACACCGGGGAGCTGTTTTTT. The J gene is TRBJ2-2, the V gene TRBV10-3; 7 nucleotides agree with TRBD2. Germline loops: CDR1 ENHRY, CDR2 SYGVKD. The CDR3 covers 17 residues.

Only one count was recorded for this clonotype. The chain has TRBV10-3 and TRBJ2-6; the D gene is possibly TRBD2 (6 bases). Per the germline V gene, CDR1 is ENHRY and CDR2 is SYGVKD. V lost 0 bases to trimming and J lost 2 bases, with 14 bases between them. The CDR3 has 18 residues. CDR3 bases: TGTGCCATCAGTGAGTCCCTCGGGAGACTTACTGGGGCCAACGTCCTGACTTTC. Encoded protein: CAISESLGRLTGANVLTF.

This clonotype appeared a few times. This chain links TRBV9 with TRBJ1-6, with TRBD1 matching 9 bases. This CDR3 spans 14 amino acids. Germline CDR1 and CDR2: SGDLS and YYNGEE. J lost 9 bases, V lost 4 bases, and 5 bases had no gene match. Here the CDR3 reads CASSTRDRASPLHF. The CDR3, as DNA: TGTGCCAGCAGCACCAGGGACAGGGCTTCACCCCTCCACTTT.